The sample holds many counts of the clone carrying this T cell receptor beta chain. Trimming took off 2 bases at V and 0 bases at J, with 11 bases between the two ends. Germline V gives CDR1 MDHEN, CDR2 SYDVKM. This CDR3 spans 15 amino acids. The source of the sample is a study of T cells in Graves' hyperthyroidism and ophthalmopathy. TCR beta CDR3 region amplification was performed from RNA transcripts. A set of HTBI primers served as the primers for a first-round RT-PCR of the TCR CDR3. A single record per CDR3 protein comes from TCRdb applying MiXCR to the multiplex PCR reads. Among about 500,000 distinct CDR3 sequences listed, about 16% were seen once. A Clinical Activity Score of at least 3, a NOSPECS grade of at least 4 and a duration under 3 months were recorded in the ophthalmopathy patients.

The sequence came from a woman aged 25 to 39 with Graves' ophthalmopathy. Sequencing was carried out using blood. V gene TRBV28 combines with J gene TRBJ2-7; D is perhaps TRBD1 (5 bases). CDR3 sequence (DNA): TGTGCCAGCAGTTTACACCATGACAGCTCCTACGAGCAGTACTTC. Translating gives CASSLHHDSSYEQYF.